This T cell receptor beta chain was sequenced for a study of T cell responses to AZD1222 COVID-19 vaccine. The protocol was immunoSEQ multiplex PCR, while the TCRdb copy is restricted to in-frame clones and leaves out a portion. The sample lists roughly 66,000 clones, 82% occurring once. V was shortened by 7 bases and J by 6 bases, with 14 bases between the two germline ends. The CDR3 has 12 residues. Germline V gives CDR1 SGDLS, CDR2 YYNGEE. This receptor was taken from an adult in good health. The V gene is TRBV9, the J gene TRBJ2-7, with a weak D call TRBD2 (6 bases). The sequenced sample was peripheral blood, obtained on day 0 of AZD1222 vaccination. The CDR3 is CASGDRLGEQYF. CDR3 nucleotide sequence: TGTGCCAGCGGTGACCGACTAGGCGAGCAGTACTTC. Based on the CDR3 plus reference TRBV9 and TRBJ2-7, the full variable domain is DSGVTQTPKHLITATGQRVTLRCSPRSGDLSVYWYQQSLDQGLQFLIQYYNGEERAKGNILERFSAQQFPDLHSELNLSSLELGDSALYFCASGDRLGEQYFGPGTRLTVT.